The source of this TCR beta chain is a study of regulatory T cells in long-lasting Graves disease. Study-wide points: Lower TCR diversity was seen in persistent Graves' patients than in newly diagnosed ones. With a small sample size, accuracy may have been reduced. Persistent disease showed a preference for TRBV28, TRBJ1-2 and TRBJ2-5.

iRepertoire HTBI primers and Arm-PCR of CDR3 regions built TCR beta libraries. Each CDR3 protein is one row after TCRdb ran MiXCR on the multiplex PCR reads. The table has about 450,000 distinct CDR3 sequences, about a quarter seen once. This clonotype was seen once. Its antigen is currently unknown. The CDR3 sequence is 16 residues long. The ends were cut back, 3 bases at V and 4 bases at J, with 19 bases in the middle. Germline CDR1 reads MNHEY; CDR2 reads SMNVEV (reference sequence). Time point noted: persistent/refractory GD, antithyroid drugs over 5 years with positive TRAb. PBMC RNA served as the TCR library source. Patient provenance is recorded as an endocrinology department in Xi'an, China.

The receptor was derived from a female donor with Graves disease. The starting material was peripheral blood mononuclear cells (PBMCs), obtained when the disease was refractory, from a patient treated with antithyroid drugs. This chain links TRBV27 with TRBJ2-7; D is possibly TRBD1 (6 bases). CDR3 coding DNA: TGTGCCAGCAGTTTCGTCACGGGCAGGGGACGTTACGAGCAGTACTTC. Translation: CASSFVTGRGRYEQYF.